The 15 T cell receptor beta chains in this list originate from one sample, sequenced in a study of blood T cell repertoires in COVID-19. Sequenced by immunoSEQ multiplex PCR; TCRdb stores in-frame clones only, minus some. Among around 400,000 clones listed, just over 90% were seen once. Sequenced material: PBMCs or T cells enriched from blood (not recorded which). The receptor set was obtained from a woman aged 35 to 49 who had been exposed to COVID-19.

This chain uses TRBV7-2 with TRBJ2-7; 7 nucleotides match TRBD2. Germline CDR1 SGHTA, CDR2 FQGNSA. Germline trimming cut 1 base from V and 5 bases from J; bases unmatched to any gene: 11. This CDR3 region has 16 residues. CDR3 DNA: TGTGCCAGCAGCTTAGTGGTGGGGAGGGCCGACAACGAGCAGTACTTC. It is translated as CASSLVVGRADNEQYF.

The genes are TRBV6-4 and TRBJ1-2; the D gene is possibly TRBD1 (5 bases). The germline V and J ends were trimmed by 3 bases and 4 bases, with 9 bases remaining between them. This CDR3 has 13 amino acids. Germline V gene sequence: CDR1 MRHNA, CDR2 SNTAGT. CDR3 sequence (DNA): TGTGCCAGCAGTGAACGGCAGGGCTATGGCTACACCTTC. It translates to CASSERQGYGYTF.

The chain combines TRBV5-8 with TRBJ2-7, with 8 bases lining up with TRBD1. The junction had 7 bases not matched to a gene; V was cut back by 2 bases and J by 0 bases. The CDR3 loop spans 16 amino acids. CDR1 and CDR2 (germline): SGHTS, YDEGEE. CDR3 region: CASSLRTGFSSYEQYF. DNA for the CDR3: TGTGCCAGCAGCTTAAGGACAGGGTTCAGCTCCTACGAGCAGTACTTC. The variable domain in full, with the rest retrieved from reference TRBV5-8 and TRBJ2-7, is EAGVTQSPTHLIKTRGQQATLRCSPISGHTSVYWYQQALGLGLQFLLWYDEGEERNRGNFPPRFSGRQFPNYSSELNVNALELEDSALYLCASSLRTGFSSYEQYFGPGTRLTVT.

The chain employs TRBV30 and TRBJ2-1; tentative D call: TRBD1 (6 bases). The germline V gene encodes CDR1 GTSNPN and CDR2 SVGIG (reference sequence). This CDR3 has 15 residues. Trimming stripped 0 bases from V and 8 bases from J, with 17 bases between. The CDR3 loop reads CAWSVGGFRVDEQFF. The CDR3 nucleotides are TGTGCCTGGAGTGTTGGGGGCTTTAGGGTCGATGAGCAGTTCTTC. The full variable domain, rest sourced from reference TRBV30 and TRBJ2-1, is SQTIHQWPATLVQPVGSPLSLECTVEGTSNPNLYWYRQAAGRGLQLLFYSVGIGQISSEVPQNLSASRPQDRQFILSSKKLLLSDSGFYLCAWSVGGFRVDEQFFGPGTRLTVL.

The chain recombines TRBV6-7 with TRBJ1-2, with 7 bases fitting TRBD1. TRBV6-7 belongs to the ORF category, with a function that is uncertain. V lost 5 bases, J lost 2 bases, and 8 bases stayed unmatched. The CDR3 is 15 amino acids. The CDR3 nucleotides read TGTGCCAGCAGTGCCGAATTACAGGGGAACTATGGCTACACCTTC. The encoded protein is CASSAELQGNYGYTF.

The rearrangement uses TRBV30 and TRBJ1-2; TRBD1 matches at 9 bases. Per germline, CDR1 GTSNPN and CDR2 SVGIG (reference sequence). J gave up 6 bases and V 2 bases, and 7 bases lay outside the gene matches. The CDR3 extends over 14 amino acids. The CDR3 sequence: CAWSSHRGRDGYTF. The CDR3 DNA reads as TGTGCCTGGAGTTCACACAGGGGGCGCGATGGCTACACCTTC.

V usage is TRBV5-1 and J usage is TRBJ2-1, with 8 bases fitting TRBD2. Unmatched junction bases numbered 18, after V lost 4 bases and J lost 6 bases. This CDR3 has 18 amino acids. Germline CDR1 and CDR2: SGHRS and YFSETQ. CDR3 sequence: CASSPETGAGGAGNEQFF. CDR3 sequence (DNA): TGCGCCAGCAGCCCGGAAACGGGCGCGGGAGGAGCGGGCAATGAGCAGTTCTTC.

This sequence joins TRBV19 and TRBJ1-1; no clear D gene. The germline V gene has CDR1 LNHDA and CDR2 SQIVND (reference sequence). The V and J ends lost 4 bases and 6 bases respectively, with 21 bases between them. The CDR3 spans 16 residues. CDR3 residues: CASSTQSGSRTSEAFF. For the CDR3, the DNA is TGTGCCAGTAGTACTCAATCCGGGAGTCGAACATCTGAAGCTTTCTTT.

The genes are TRBV2 and TRBJ1-6; 7 bases agree with TRBD1. V trimming: 9 bases; J trimming: 3 bases; junction bases outside the gene matches: 8. This CDR3 has 15 amino acids. Germline CDR1 reads SNHLY; CDR2 reads FYNNEI. The CDR3 DNA is TGTGCCAGGCAGACAGGGAGCGGCTATAATTCACCCCTCCACTTT. Protein product: CARQTGSGYNSPLHF.

This chain connects TRBV6-5 to TRBJ1-6, with D tentatively TRBD1 (5 bases). Between the trimmed V and J ends, which lost 0 bases and 8 bases, there was a span of 11 bases. The CDR3 runs 15 residues. CDR1 MNHEY and CDR2 SVGAGI come from the germline V gene. The CDR3 loop is CASSYSRGLDSPLHF. The CDR3 coding sequence is TGTGCCAGCAGTTACTCGCGGGGGTTAGATTCACCCCTCCACTTT.

The rearrangement uses TRBV5-1 and TRBJ1-2; D gene uncertain. The CDR3 is 14 residues long. With 0 bases removed from V and 6 bases from J, the gap between germline ends came to 12 bases. Germline V gives CDR1 SGHRS, CDR2 YFSETQ. CDR3 DNA: TGCGCCAGCAGCTTGGATGTACTGGGCCATGGCTACACCTTC. Translated, it gives CASSLDVLGHGYTF. The full variable domain, its missing parts supplied by reference TRBV5-1 and TRBJ1-2, is KAGVTQTPRYLIKTRGQQVTLSCSPISGHRSVSWYQQTPGQGLQFLFEYFSETQRNKGNFPGRFSGRQFSNSRSEMNVSTLELGDSALYLCASSLDVLGHGYTFGSGTRLTVV.

In regard to this clone: The same CDR3 arises from other DNA sequences in this sample as well. The rearrangement joins TRBV27 to TRBJ2-1, with TRBD1 matching 8 bases. Losses at the gene ends were 4 bases for V and 4 bases for J; bases not matched to a gene: 9. This CDR3 spans 16 amino acids. Per germline, CDR1 MNHEY and CDR2 SMNVEV (reference sequence). The CDR3 sequence: CASSSLGQGPYNEQFF. DNA of the CDR3: TGTGCCAGCAGTTCCCTCGGACAGGGACCTTACAATGAGCAGTTCTTC.

This chain connects TRBV30 to TRBJ1-2; the match to TRBD1 covers 7 bases. V shed 3 bases and J 0 bases; nucleotides not matched to a gene: 4. Germline values: CDR1 GTSNPN, CDR2 SVGIG (reference sequence). This CDR3 region has 14 residues. The CDR3, as DNA: TGTGCCTGGAGGACAGGGACAACTAACTATGGCTACACCTTC. This codes for CAWRTGTTNYGYTF.

The rearrangement uses TRBV6-5 and TRBJ1-4, with a tentative D call TRBD1 (6 bases). Germline assignment: CDR1 MNHEY and CDR2 SVGAGI. V lost 3 bases to trimming and J lost 7 bases, with 15 bases between them. This CDR3 spans 15 amino acids. The CDR3 region is CASSYGGAVGEKLFF. CDR3 nucleotide sequence: TGTGCCAGCAGTTATGGGGGCGCGGTTGGTGAAAAACTGTTTTTT.

The gene calls are TRBV7-2 and TRBJ1-3; D may be TRBD1 (6 bases). The CDR3 runs to 16 residues. Trimming left V 5 bases short and J 0 bases short, with 14 bases between. The germline gives CDR1 SGHTA, CDR2 FQGNSA. As DNA, the CDR3 is TGTGCCAGCAGCCCGGCTCGAGGGGGCTCTGGAAACACCATATATTTT. Amino acid sequence: CASSPARGGSGNTIYF.